Presented here are 29 T cell receptor beta chains from one specimen sequenced in a study of cytomegalovirus exposure and HLA in healthy donors. The PCR was carried out with 60 Vbeta primers and 13 Jbeta primers. The protocol was immunoSEQ multiplex PCR, while the TCRdb copy is restricted to in-frame clones and leaves out a portion. The sample carries approximately 150,000 clones, nearly 80% recorded once. What was sequenced was PBMCs. These receptors were taken from a woman between 35 and 50 years old in good health and CMV-seronegative.

This clone was picked up one time. The genes are TRBV30 and TRBJ2-7, with TRBD1 as a possible D gene (5 bases). The CDR3 has 12 residues. Trimming shortened V by 1 base and J by 5 bases, and 9 bases separated the two germline ends. Germline V lookup: CDR1 GTSNPN, CDR2 SVGIG (reference sequence). This CDR3 is CAWSAGHDEQYF. DNA for the CDR3: TGTGCCTGGAGTGCAGGGCACGACGAGCAGTACTTC. The full variable domain, with the rest looked up from reference TRBV30 and TRBJ2-7, is SQTIHQWPATLVQPVGSPLSLECTVEGTSNPNLYWYRQAAGRGLQLLFYSVGIGQISSEVPQNLSASRPQDRQFILSSKKLLLSDSGFYLCAWSAGHDEQYFGPGTRLTVT.

The rearrangement uses TRBV18 and TRBJ2-7; 7 bases match TRBD1. V shed 0 bases and J 1 base; nucleotides not matched to a gene: 0. Germline-derived CDR1 and CDR2 are KGHSH and LQKENI. This CDR3 region has 14 residues. The CDR3 sequence is CASSPPTGSYEQYF. The CDR3, as DNA: TGTGCCAGCTCACCACCGACAGGGTCCTACGAGCAGTACTTC.

The chain couples TRBV19 to TRBJ1-5, with TRBD1 matching 10 bases. The V and J ends lost 5 bases and 6 bases, in that order; junction bases with no gene match: 10. The CDR3 has 16 residues. Germline-derived CDR1 and CDR2 are LNHDA and SQIVND (reference sequence). The CDR3 coding sequence is TGTGCCAGTAGTCTACGGACAGGGGGAAGAATTCAGCCCCAGCATTTT. Its protein product is CASSLRTGGRIQPQHF.

The V and J genes are TRBV5-8 and TRBJ2-7; D is perhaps TRBD1 (6 bases). CDR1 and CDR2 (germline): SGHTS, YDEGEE. The CDR3 loop spans 15 amino acids. V lost 4 bases and J lost 0, with 14 bases in between. CDR3 sequence (DNA): TGTGCCAGCAGCCCCCCGTGGGACACCTCCTACGAGCAGTACTTC. Translating it yields CASSPPWDTSYEQYF.

In its sample, this clone was seen a few times. The V call is TRBV6-4, the J call TRBJ2-5; D call uncertain. From germline, CDR1 is MRHNA and CDR2 SNTAGT. With 4 bases removed from V and 4 bases from J, the gap between germline ends came to 10 bases. This CDR3 is built from 13 residues. CDR3 in DNA: TGTGCCAGCAGTGTCAGGCACGGAGAGACCCAGTACTTC. Its translation is CASSVRHGETQYF.

The chain employs TRBV18 and TRBJ2-1; 10 nucleotides align to TRBD2. This CDR3 has 19 amino acids. Looked up from germline, CDR1 is KGHSH and CDR2 is LQKENI. V shed 6 bases and J 0 bases; nucleotides not matched to a gene: 14. The DNA of the CDR3 is TGTGCCAGCTCTTCAAAAACACTAGCGGGATCGAGCTCCTACAATGAGCAGTTCTTC. This encodes CASSSKTLAGSSSYNEQFF.

The sample holds one count of this clone. The chain is built from TRBV7-2 and TRBJ1-2, with 9 bases aligning to TRBD1. Germline-derived CDR1 and CDR2 are SGHTA and FQGNSA. The CDR3 length is 15 residues. V was clipped by 5 bases and J by 0 bases; unmatched bases: 4. CDR3 nucleotide sequence: TGTGCCAGCAGCCCGGACAGGGGAGCTAACTATGGCTACACCTTC. Protein: CASSPDRGANYGYTF.

This sequence joins TRBV7-2 and TRBJ2-1; 7 nucleotides align to TRBD1. In germline, CDR1 is SGHTA, CDR2 FQGNSA. Trimming removed 2 bases from V and 9 bases from J; junction bases left unmatched: 4. There are 13 residues in the CDR3. CDR3 loop: CASSLLSGGEQFF. The CDR3 DNA sequence: TGTGCCAGCAGCTTATTGTCAGGGGGTGAGCAGTTCTTC.

The chain employs TRBV6-5 and TRBJ2-3; maybe TRBD2 (7 bases). There are 13 residues in the CDR3. Germline assignment: CDR1 MNHEY and CDR2 SVGAGI. CDR3 in amino acids: CATIGGGRDTQYF. The CDR3 bases are TGTGCGACCATTGGGGGCGGGAGAGATACGCAGTATTTT.

This chain links TRBV19 with TRBJ2-2, with a possible D match to TRBD2 (6 bases). Trimming shortened V by 5 bases and J by 4 bases, and 17 bases separated the two germline ends. Germline lookup yields CDR1 LNHDA and CDR2 SQIVND (reference sequence). The CDR3 has 16 amino acids. CDR3 sequence (DNA): TGTGCCAGTAGTTTGGAGGGACTTCGAGGCACCGGGGAGCTGTTTTTT. It specifies CASSLEGLRGTGELFF.

The chain couples TRBV6-1 to TRBJ2-5, with D perhaps matching TRBD1 (6 bases). The V end was cut by 9 bases, the J end by 5 bases, with 16 bases between. This CDR3 contains 13 residues. Germline V CDR1 and CDR2: MNHNS, SASEGT. The chain's CDR3 is CASLTGIGETQYF. DNA of the CDR3: TGTGCCAGTTTAACAGGGATCGGTGAGACCCAGTACTTC.

The chain recombines TRBV2 with TRBJ2-1, with 9 bases that match TRBD2. Germline V lookup: CDR1 SNHLY, CDR2 FYNNEI. The CDR3 runs 17 residues. Trimming removed 2 bases from V and 8 bases from J; junction bases left unmatched: 13. CDR3 bases: TGTGCCAGCAGTGAATATTTTGGACTAGCGATCGGCGATGAGCAGTTCTTC. Amino acids: CASSEYFGLAIGDEQFF. Full variable domain (outside the CDR3, taken from reference TRBV2 and TRBJ2-1): EPEVTQTPSHQVTQMGQEVILRCVPISNHLYFYWYRQILGQKVEFLVSFYNNEISEKSEIFDDQFSVERPDGSNFTLKIRSTKLEDSAMYFCASSEYFGLAIGDEQFFGPGTRLTVL.

This clone was seen a handful of times. The chain combines TRBV5-1 with TRBJ1-1; maybe TRBD1 (6 bases). From germline, CDR1 is SGHRS and CDR2 YFSETQ. CDR3 length: 14 amino acids. V gave up 4 bases and J gave up 4 bases, with 14 bases separating them. The CDR3 nucleotides are TGCGCCAGCAGCAGGAGGGGAGGGGGCACTGAAGCTTTCTTT. It codes for CASSRRGGGTEAFF.

The chain couples TRBV10-3 to TRBJ1-4; D is unclear. The length of the CDR3 is 13 residues. The V and J ends lost 6 bases and 5 bases respectively, with 10 bases between them. CDR1 ENHRY and CDR2 SYGVKD come from the germline V gene. The CDR3 nucleotides are TGTGCCATCAGAGACCGGGAAAATGAAAAACTGTTTTTT. Translating it yields CAIRDRENEKLFF.

V is TRBV19 and J is TRBJ2-1; D perhaps matches TRBD1 (7 bases). Per germline, CDR1 LNHDA and CDR2 SQIVND (reference sequence). The CDR3 runs to 15 residues. V lost 5 bases and J 4 bases, leaving 15 bases between the germline ends. Here the CDR3 DNA reads TGTGCCAGTAGTCTCAGGGGGGTAGGTTACAATGAGCAGTTCTTC. Protein product: CASSLRGVGYNEQFF. Complete variable domain (other parts from reference TRBV19 and TRBJ2-1): DGGITQSPKYLFRKEGQNVTLSCEQNLNHDAMYWYRQDPGQGLRLIYYSQIVNDFQKGDIAEGYSVSREKKESFPLTVTSAQKNPTAFYLCASSLRGVGYNEQFFGPGTRLTVL.

The chain couples TRBV7-9 to TRBJ1-1; D gene ambiguous. CDR1 and CDR2 from the germline V gene are SEHNR and FQNEAQ (reference sequence). V gave up 4 bases and J gave up 4 bases, with 10 bases separating them. CDR3 length: 13 amino acids. CDR3 region: CASSSVRGTEAFF. Here the CDR3 DNA reads TGTGCCAGCAGCTCGGTCCGGGGCACTGAAGCTTTCTTT.

Regarding this clone: At one of its ends the junction is not consistent with the germline gene, which may arise from a read error. The genes are TRBV7-9 and TRBJ2-7; TRBD2 matches 8 bases. The V gene's germline CDR1 is SEHNR and CDR2 FQNEAQ (reference sequence). This CDR3 has 13 residues. CDR3 sequence reads: CASSHSSSGHQAF. The CDR3 DNA follows: TGTGCCAGCAGCCATTCCTCTAGCGGGCACCAGGCCTTC.

This clone was seen a few times. V gene TRBV5-1 combines with J gene TRBJ2-7; 11 bases line up with TRBD1. J was trimmed by 4 bases and V by 3 bases; bases with no gene match: 3. This CDR3 has 14 residues. CDR1 and CDR2 from the germline V gene are SGHRS and YFSETQ. CDR3 sequence reads: CASSWTGGEYEQYF. The CDR3 DNA reads TGCGCCAGCAGCTGGACAGGGGGCGAGTACGAGCAGTACTTC.

The chain joins TRBV6-1 to TRBJ2-7, with D perhaps TRBD2 (6 bases). V was shortened by 1 base and J by 9 bases, with 28 bases between the two germline ends. The CDR3 loop spans 18 amino acids. The V gene's germline CDR1 is MNHNS and CDR2 SASEGT. Here the CDR3 DNA reads TGTGCCAGCAGTGAAGGAATCGGGGGAACAACTCGCCTGCCGGGGCAGTACTTC. Its protein product is CASSEGIGGTTRLPGQYF.

V usage is TRBV7-9 and J usage is TRBJ2-2, with D possibly being TRBD2 (5 bases). The CDR3 runs 17 residues. V dropped 0 bases and J dropped 5 bases, with 16 bases sitting between them. CDR1 is SEHNR, CDR2 FQNEAQ, per germline (reference sequence). In DNA, the CDR3 is TGTGCCAGCAGCTTAGCCGGTCTAGCTTTTTGGACCGGGGAGCTGTTTTTT. This sequence encodes CASSLAGLAFWTGELFF.

The chain carries TRBV29-1 and TRBJ2-3, with no clear D. CDR1 and CDR2 from the germline V gene are SQVTM and ANQGSEA. The germline V and J ends were trimmed by 8 bases and 1 base, with 19 bases remaining between them. This CDR3 has 15 residues. The CDR3 sequence is CSLTYVNSRTDTQYF. CDR3 DNA sequence: TGCAGCTTAACGTACGTGAACAGCCGCACAGATACGCAGTATTTT.

The CDR3 DNA reads TGTGCTAGTGGTTTCGGGACAGGGGAAGCTTTCTTT. This encodes CASGFGTGEAFF. The genes are TRBV12-5 and TRBJ1-1, with 9 nucleotides matching TRBD1. The CDR3 spans 12 residues. V lost 3 bases to trimming and J lost 8 bases; unmatched junction nucleotides: 1. Germline loops: CDR1 LGHNT, CDR2 FRNRAP.

The genes are TRBV14 and TRBJ2-2; D might be TRBD1 (5 bases). From germline, CDR1 is SGHDN and CDR2 FVKESK. V gave up 0 bases and J gave up 4 bases, with 9 bases separating them. The CDR3 has 15 residues. The CDR3 region is CASSQDLRATGELFF. The DNA of the CDR3 is TGTGCCAGCAGCCAAGATCTCAGGGCCACCGGGGAGCTGTTTTTT. Full variable domain (rest looked up from reference TRBV14 and TRBJ2-2): EAGVTQFPSHSVIEKGQTVTLRCDPISGHDNLYWYRRVMGKEIKFLLHFVKESKQDESGMPNNRFLAERTGGTYSTLKVQPAELEDSGVYFCASSQDLRATGELFFGEGSRLTVL.

The chain carries TRBV6-1 and TRBJ2-7, with a tentative D call TRBD1 (6 bases). Germline V lookup: CDR1 MNHNS, CDR2 SASEGT. This CDR3 comprises 15 residues. V was clipped by 6 bases and J by 4 bases, with 19 bases between them. CDR3 residues: CASRRQTGTPYEQYF. CDR3 in DNA: TGTGCCAGCAGGCGACAAACAGGGACCCCATACGAGCAGTACTTC.

The rearrangement uses TRBV5-1 and TRBJ2-5; D is perhaps TRBD2 (5 bases). The V gene's germline CDR1 is SGHRS and CDR2 YFSETQ. The CDR3 runs 12 residues. The CDR3 nucleotides read TGCGCGTCAGCGGCAGAACGAGAGACCCAGTACTTC. Residues: CASAAERETQYF.

J is TRBJ2-3 and V is TRBV10-2; TRBD2 agrees at 8 bases. V was pared by 2 bases and J by 4 bases, with 2 bases of the junction left unmatched. The CDR3 totals 14 residues. The germline CDR1 and CDR2 sequences are WSHSY and SAAADI. This CDR3 is CASSEGREADTQYF. The CDR3, as DNA: TGCGCCAGCAGTGAGGGGCGGGAGGCAGATACGCAGTATTTT.

This clone was counted a few times. V and J are TRBV28 and TRBJ2-5; the match to TRBD2 covers 11 bases. The V gene end was trimmed by 5 bases and the J gene end by 3 bases; junction bases not matched to a gene: 20. The germline V gene encodes CDR1 MDHEN and CDR2 SYDVKM. This CDR3 contains 20 residues. The CDR3 DNA is TGTGCCAGCAGTCCGACGACTAGCGGGAATCGGGCGGGGAGAAAAGAGACCCAGTACTTC. Protein sequence: CASSPTTSGNRAGRKETQYF.

The chain has TRBV7-8 and TRBJ2-1; 7 positions match TRBD2. The V and J ends lost 5 bases and 7 bases, in that order; junction bases with no gene match: 11. The CDR3 totals 15 residues. CDR1 SGHVS and CDR2 FQNEAQ come from the germline V gene. CDR3 bases: TGTGCCAGCAGCAAAACAGGCGGGAGCGGGAATGAGCAGTTCTTC. The encoded protein is CASSKTGGSGNEQFF.

The gene calls are TRBV10-2 and TRBJ1-1, with a tentative D call TRBD1 (5 bases). This CDR3 region has 12 residues. V was cut by 3 bases and J by 6 bases, with 8 bases left in between. Per germline, CDR1 WSHSY and CDR2 SAAADI. The chain's CDR3 is CASSEQVAEAFF. The CDR3 DNA reads TGCGCCAGCAGTGAACAGGTGGCTGAAGCTTTCTTT.